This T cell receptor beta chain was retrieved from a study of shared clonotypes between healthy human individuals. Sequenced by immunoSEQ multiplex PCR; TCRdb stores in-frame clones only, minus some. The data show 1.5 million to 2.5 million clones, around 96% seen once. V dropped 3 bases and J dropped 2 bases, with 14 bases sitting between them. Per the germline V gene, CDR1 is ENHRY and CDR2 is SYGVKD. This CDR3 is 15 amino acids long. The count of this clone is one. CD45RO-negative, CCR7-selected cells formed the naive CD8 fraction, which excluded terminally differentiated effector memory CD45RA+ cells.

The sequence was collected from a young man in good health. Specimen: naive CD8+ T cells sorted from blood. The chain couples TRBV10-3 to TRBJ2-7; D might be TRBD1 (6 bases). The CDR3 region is CAISEPPWTAYEQYF. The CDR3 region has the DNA TGTGCCATCAGTGAACCCCCTTGGACAGCCTACGAGCAGTACTTC.